This T cell receptor (beta chain) was obtained from a study of cytomegalovirus exposure and HLA in healthy donors. At the level of the study: One earlier analysis, a look at about 179 million T cells, found fewer than 140 million unique TCR beta sequences. Study findings and constraints: Serostatus for CMV was the only available immune exposure information. Using the classifier, cytomegalovirus status was reportedly diagnosed with high specificity and sensitivity. A later analysis reported that several of the most significant clusters appeared to be linked to common viral pathogens, among them Epstein-Barr virus.

Notes on this clone: Its antigen is unknown.

This CDR3 is 15 amino acids long. V shed 7 bases and J 4 bases; nucleotides not matched to a gene: 7. In germline, CDR1 is SEHNR, CDR2 FQNEAQ (reference sequence). The primer mix had 60 Vbeta and 13 Jbeta primers. Libraries were prepared by immunoSEQ multiplex PCR; TCRdb keeps only in-frame clonotypes and omits some of them. The sample records about 180,000 clones, roughly 70% being singletons. The sequenced material came from PBMCs. The receptor was isolated from a male donor in good health and CMV-seronegative. V gene TRBV7-9 combines with J gene TRBJ2-2; 9 bases agree with TRBD2. This chain's CDR3 is CASTGRGGLTGELFF. Here the CDR3 DNA reads TGTGCCAGCACAGGGCGGGGGGGTCTCACCGGGGAGCTGTTTTTT.